These 10 T cell receptor beta chains were all obtained from the same sample, sequenced in a study of Graves' ophthalmopathy and Graves' hyperthyroidism. Researchers took RNA transcripts and amplified TCR beta CDR3 regions from them. HTBI primers primed a first-round RT-PCR, and a second-round multiplex PCR followed. Via MiXCR, TCRdb re-called the multiplex PCR reads, giving one row per CDR3 protein. The repertoire consists of more than 1,000,000 distinct CDR3 sequences, with roughly 35% occurring once and the leading ten covering roughly 10%. Sequencing was carried out using peripheral blood or thyroid tissue (not recorded which). All receptors come from an adult man with Graves' hyperthyroidism.

The rearrangement links TRBV9 to TRBJ1-1; TRBD1 is a possible D gene (6 bases). Germline V gene data show CDR1 as SGDLS and CDR2 as YYNGEE. V was clipped by 0 bases and J by 4 bases, with 16 bases between them. The CDR3 runs 16 residues. The CDR3 coding sequence is TGTGCCAGCAGCGTAGGGGCAGGGGATGGGGCCACTGAAGCTTTCTTT. Amino acid sequence: CASSVGAGDGATEAFF.

CDR3 amino acids: CATSSVGGFDEQYF. Written as DNA, the CDR3 is TGTGCCACCAGCAGCGTTGGTGGTTTTGACGAGCAGTACTTC. The chain has TRBV15 and TRBJ2-7; D is unresolved. CDR1 LNHNV and CDR2 YYDKDF come from the germline V gene (reference sequence). Trimming stripped 3 bases from V and 5 bases from J, with 14 bases between. This CDR3 spans 14 amino acids.

This clonotype showed up just a few times. One end of the junction is discordant with germline, which a read error may explain. The chain employs TRBV6-5 and TRBJ1-6; D is undetermined. CDR1 is MNHEY, CDR2 SVGAGI, per germline. There are 15 residues in the CDR3. The CDR3 loop reads CASSYSGFYSSPLHF. The CDR3 DNA sequence: TGTGCCAGCAGTTACTCAGGGTTTTATAGTTCACCCCTCCACTTT.

The chain combines TRBV29-1 with TRBJ2-1; 14 positions agree with TRBD2. Germline V gene sequence: CDR1 SQVTM, CDR2 ANQGSEA. The V segment lost 8 bases and the J segment 9 bases; nucleotides outside the gene matches: 9. There are 14 residues in the CDR3. Here the CDR3 DNA reads TGCAGCTTCGGTGGGACTAGCGGGAGAGGTGAGCAGTTCTTC. The encoded protein is CSFGGTSGRGEQFF.

Many counts were recorded for this clonotype. J is TRBJ1-1 and V is TRBV5-5; a weak D match, TRBD1 (5 bases). This CDR3 contains 15 residues. The V gene lost 1 base and the J gene lost 3 bases, with 13 bases spanning the gap. Per germline, CDR1 SGHKS and CDR2 YYEKEE (reference sequence). CDR3 loop: CASSLRGIRDTEAFF. In nucleotides, the CDR3 is TGTGCCAGCAGCTTGAGGGGAATTCGGGACACTGAAGCTTTCTTT. Full variable domain (outside the CDR3, taken from reference TRBV5-5 and TRBJ1-1): DAGVTQSPTHLIKTRGQQVTLRCSPISGHKSVSWYQQVLGQGPQFIFQYYEKEERGRGNFPDRFSARQFPNYSSELNVNALLLGDSALYLCASSLRGIRDTEAFFGQGTRLTVV.

CDR3 in amino acids: CASSWVNRRRYGYTF. The CDR3 nucleotides are TGTGCCAGCAGCTGGGTAAACAGGAGACGCTATGGCTACACCTTC. The genes are TRBV12-3 or TRBV12-4 and TRBJ1-2; possibly TRBD1 for D (5 bases). The V and J ends lost 6 bases and 4 bases respectively, with 18 bases between them. The CDR3 is 15 amino acids.

The table lists this clonotype with many counts. The chain joins TRBV29-1 to TRBJ2-7; D possibly matches TRBD1 or TRBD2 (5 bases each). Trimming stripped 1 base from V and 6 bases from J, with 16 bases between. Germline V CDR1 and CDR2: SQVTM, ANQGSEA. The CDR3 is 14 residues long. CDR3 in amino acids: CSVEGDALRGEQYF. For the CDR3, the DNA is TGCAGCGTTGAAGGGGACGCCCTTCGGGGCGAGCAGTACTTC.

The chain links TRBV20-1 to TRBJ2-7; no clear D. Germline V gene sequence: CDR1 DFQATT, CDR2 SNEGSKA (reference sequence). The V end was cut by 0 bases, the J end by 12 bases, with 18 bases between. The CDR3 has 13 residues. CDR3 region: CSARDRLPSSPYF. CDR3 coding DNA: TGCAGTGCTAGAGATCGACTCCCTTCCTCCCCGTACTTC.

This clonotype was counted at least ten times. The chain combines TRBV10-3 with TRBJ1-2; no reliable D call. This CDR3 contains 14 residues. The germline CDR1 and CDR2 sequences are ENHRY and SYGVKD. The V end lost 1 base, the J end lost 8 bases, and 14 bases lay between the germline ends. Here the CDR3 reads CAISELRENLGYTF. CDR3 coding DNA: TGTGCCATCAGTGAGTTAAGGGAGAACTTGGGCTACACCTTC.

In its sample, this clonotype was seen a few times. The rearrangement links TRBV3-1 to TRBJ2-7; D call uncertain. CDR3 length: 14 amino acids. CDR1 LGHDT and CDR2 YNNKEL come from the germline V gene (reference sequence). V dropped 0 bases and J dropped 3 bases, with 9 bases sitting between them. The CDR3 bases are TGTGCCAGCAGCCAAGAACCCCTCAGCTACGAGCAGTACTTC. Translated: CASSQEPLSYEQYF.